A selection of T cell receptor beta chains follows, all from one sample in a study of glioma-infiltrating T cells. TCRdb processed the multiplex PCR reads anew with MiXCR; each CDR3 protein has one entry. The sample gives under 150,000 distinct CDR3 sequences, around a quarter of which show up once; around a quarter is in the top ten. The sample comprised glioma tissue, nonneoplastic brain tissue, or PBMCs (not recorded which). The source is a human donor with low-grade glioma or glioblastoma, undergoing nonglioma brain surgery, or in good health (not recorded which). Each CDR3 is given with its conserved first and last residue. The D gene is left open where the match is weak. For some rows the clone size is stated as once, few or many, or as a class when expanded; others skip it.

V	length	D	J	size	DNA	CDR3
TRBV29-1	12	TRBD1	TRBJ2-5	.	TGCAGCGGACAGGGGGCTCAAGAGACCCAGTACTTC	CSGQGAQETQYF
TRBV7-2	14	.	TRBJ1-1	many	TGTGCCACCTCGATGGCAGGATGGAACACTGAAGCTTTCTTT	CATSMAGWNTEAFF
TRBV5-1	13	.	TRBJ2-2	few	TGCGCCAGCAGCTTGGTGGTCGCCGGGGAGCTGTTTTTT	CASSLVVAGELFF
TRBV4-1	15	.	TRBJ2-3	.	TGCGCCAGCAGCCAACCGGGTATTGGCACAGATACGCAGTATTTT	CASSQPGIGTDTQYF
TRBV20-1	13	.	TRBJ1-1	many	TGCAGTGCTAGAGATCTGATGAACACTGAAGCTTTCTTT	CSARDLMNTEAFF
TRBV7-6	15	TRBD1	TRBJ2-1	.	TGTGCCAGCAGCTTTCGGACAGGGGGCCGAGATGAGCAGTTCTTC	CASSFRTGGRDEQFF
TRBV7-9	14	TRBD1	TRBJ1-2	.	TGTGCCAGCAGCTCCTACAGGGGAGGAGGTGGCTACACCTTC	CASSSYRGGGGYTF
TRBV5-4	16	TRBD2	TRBJ2-2	few	TGTGCCAGCAGCCTGACTAGCGGGGGGCACACCGGGGAGCTGTTTTTT	CASSLTSGGHTGELFF
TRBV6-6	16	TRBD1	TRBJ2-2	few	TGTGCCAGCAGTTACTCCAACAGGGGGTACACCGGGGAGCTGTTTTTT	CASSYSNRGYTGELFF
TRBV6-6	14	.	TRBJ1-1	.	TGTGCCAGCAGTTACGGGCGGTTGAACACTGAAGCTTTCTTT	CASSYGRLNTEAFF